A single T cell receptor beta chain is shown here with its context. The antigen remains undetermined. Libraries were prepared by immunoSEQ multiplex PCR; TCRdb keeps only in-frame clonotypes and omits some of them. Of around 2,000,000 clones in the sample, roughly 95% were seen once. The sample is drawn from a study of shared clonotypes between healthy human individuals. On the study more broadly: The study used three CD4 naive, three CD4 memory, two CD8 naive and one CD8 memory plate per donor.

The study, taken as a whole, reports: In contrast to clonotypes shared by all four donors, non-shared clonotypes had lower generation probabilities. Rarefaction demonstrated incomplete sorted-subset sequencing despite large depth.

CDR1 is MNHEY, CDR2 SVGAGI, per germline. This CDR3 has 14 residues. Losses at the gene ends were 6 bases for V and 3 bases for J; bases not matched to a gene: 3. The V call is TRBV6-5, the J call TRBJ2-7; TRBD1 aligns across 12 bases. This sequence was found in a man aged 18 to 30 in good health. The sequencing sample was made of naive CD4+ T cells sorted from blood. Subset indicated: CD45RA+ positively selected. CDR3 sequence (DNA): TGTGCCAGCAGGCGGGACAGGGGGCTCTACGAGCAGTACTTC. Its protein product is CASRRDRGLYEQYF.